The present TCR beta chain was sequenced within a study of CD8 T cell repertoires and HIV-1 epitope variants. Overall study context: Twenty-five autologous and known Gag and Nef epitope variant peptides each stimulated T cells separately. Separate from the cultures, 1M uncultured T cells served as baseline.

Concerning this clone: Its antigen is unidentified.

The germline V gene encodes CDR1 MNHNY and CDR2 SVGAGI (reference sequence). V lost 6 bases, J lost 8 bases, and 10 bases lay in between. The CDR3 spans 11 residues. Here immunoSEQ multiplex PCR was the method, and the copy in TCRdb shows in-frame clones only, minus some. The table lists around 6,600 clones, around three fifths of them singletons. This TCR was recovered from a male donor with HIV. This chain links TRBV6-6 with TRBJ1-2; no clear D gene. The specimen sequenced was cultured CD8+ T cells derived from PBMCs. The CDR3 bases are TGTGCCAGCAGCCCAGCCGGAGGCTACACCTTC. Its protein product is CASSPAGGYTF.